This TCR beta chain derives from a study of shared clonotypes between healthy human individuals. Only in-frame clones appear in the TCRdb table, and some are missing; sequencing was by immunoSEQ multiplex PCR. Of around 1.4 million clones in the sample, approximately 98.5% were seen once. The TCR was taken from a man between 25 and 39 years old in good health. Source material: naive CD4+ T cells sorted from blood. As to subset: CD45RA+ positively selected.

The CDR3 nucleotides are TGTGCCAGCTCTGGGTCGGGAGTCTACGAGCAGTACTTC. Translation gives CASSGSGVYEQYF. J is TRBJ2-7 and V is TRBV25-1; possibly TRBD2 for D (6 bases). Trimming took off 8 bases at V and 3 bases at J, with 14 bases between the two ends. The CDR3 contains 13 residues. Germline-derived CDR1 and CDR2 are MGHDK and SYGVNS.